This T cell receptor (beta chain) was found in a study of T cell responses to AZD1222 COVID-19 vaccine. CDR3 size: 15 residues. Germline CDR1 reads SGHTA; CDR2 reads FQGNSA. Deletions cut 3 bases from V and 10 bases from J, with 16 bases between. General study points: Repertoire sampling occurred only after the peak T cell response. Spike was spanned by vaccine-associated CD4 TCRs, which were dominant at 160-218 and 743-854. The breadth and depth of Spike-specific TCRs increased once two AZD1222 doses had been given.

Comment on this clone: No antigen is known for it.

This table comes from immunoSEQ multiplex PCR, and its TCRdb copy is limited to in-frame clones, with some not included. This sample has 52,000 or so clones, with 75% to 90% found just once. The genes are TRBV7-2 and TRBJ2-6, with D perhaps TRBD1 or TRBD2 (5 bases each). The source material was peripheral blood, sampled on day 0 of MenACWY control vaccination. The sequence was collected from an adult in good health. CDR3 region: CASSFSGPAVNVLTF. DNA for the CDR3: TGTGCCAGCAGCTTCTCGGGACCGGCCGTTAACGTCCTGACTTTC.